The next 22 T cell receptor beta chains were all read from a single sample in a study of blood T cell repertoires in COVID-19. Repertoires were generated with immunoSEQ multiplex PCR, while TCRdb's copy carries only in-frame clones and drops some. The sample lists tens of thousands of clones, under 95% occurring once. The source material was peripheral blood. These receptors were taken from a man aged 55 to 70 with acute or convalescent COVID-19.

This clone appeared a few times. The chain uses TRBV9 and TRBJ1-1, with D unclear. Germline CDR1 reads SGDLS; CDR2 reads YYNGEE. The germline V and J ends were trimmed by 3 bases and 1 base, with 19 bases remaining between them. The CDR3 is 17 amino acids. The CDR3 coding sequence is TGTGCCAGCAGCGGCTTGCTCGGGGAGGGCCCGAACACTGAAGCTTTCTTT. Its protein product is CASSGLLGEGPNTEAFF.

CDR3 in DNA: TGTGCCATAAGCGCCTTGACAGGGACAGACTACAATGAGCAGTTCTTC. This translates into CAISALTGTDYNEQFF. The V and J genes are TRBV10-3 and TRBJ2-1; TRBD1 aligns across 7 bases. CDR3 size: 16 residues. The junction had 14 bases not matched to a gene; V was cut back by 9 bases and J by 3 bases. Per the germline V gene, CDR1 is ENHRY and CDR2 is SYGVKD.

A few counts support this clone. The gene calls are TRBV5-1 and TRBJ2-6; 8 nucleotides match TRBD1. V dropped 8 bases and J dropped 2; count of bases not matched to a gene: 3. There are 14 residues in the CDR3. CDR1 and CDR2 (germline): SGHRS, YFSETQ. The CDR3 is CASAQGAGANVLTF. The CDR3 bases are TGCGCCAGTGCACAGGGGGCTGGGGCCAACGTCCTGACTTTC. The full variable domain, completed using reference TRBV5-1 and TRBJ2-6, is KAGVTQTPRYLIKTRGQQVTLSCSPISGHRSVSWYQQTPGQGLQFLFEYFSETQRNKGNFPGRFSGRQFSNSRSEMNVSTLELGDSALYLCASAQGAGANVLTFGAGSRLTVL.

The chain uses TRBV12-3 or TRBV12-4 and TRBJ2-7; TRBD2 might be the D (5 bases). This CDR3 has 11 amino acids. V gave up 3 bases and J gave up 6 bases, with 6 bases separating them. The CDR3 coding sequence is TGTGCCAGCAGTTTGAGGGCCGAGCAGTACTTC. It yields the protein CASSLRAEQYF.

The chain employs TRBV27 and TRBJ1-5; 7 nucleotides line up with TRBD1. The CDR3 length is 14 residues. Trimming cost V 10 bases and J 3 bases; bases outside gene matches: 9. The germline CDR1 and CDR2 sequences are MNHEY and SMNVEV (reference sequence). CDR3 nucleotides: TGTGCCACCGCTGCCGGGACAGTCAATCAGCCCCAGCATTTT. Translating it yields CATAAGTVNQPQHF.

The chain recombines TRBV7-2 with TRBJ2-1, with TRBD2 identical over 7 bases. CDR3 length equals 13 residues. Germline V gene data show CDR1 as SGHTA and CDR2 as FQGNSA. Germline trimming cut 5 bases from V and 10 bases from J; bases unmatched to any gene: 8. In DNA, the CDR3 is TGTGCCAGCAGCCGACTAGCCCAGAGAGAGCAGTTCTTC. It translates to CASSRLAQREQFF.

This clone occurred once. The chain is built from TRBV6-5 and TRBJ1-1; no firm D call. CDR3 size: 14 residues. Trimming pared 6 bases from V and 1 base from J, leaving 12 bases between. In germline, CDR1 is MNHEY, CDR2 SVGAGI. The CDR3 reads CASSPLPGNTEAFF. The CDR3, as DNA: TGTGCCAGCAGCCCCTTGCCCGGGAACACTGAAGCTTTCTTT.

In regard to this clone: Distinct nucleotide sequences in the sample also encode this CDR3. This chain uses TRBV9 with TRBJ1-3; D might be TRBD1 (5 bases). V was shortened by 5 bases and J by 0 bases, with 12 bases between the two germline ends. This CDR3 has 15 amino acids. In germline, CDR1 is SGDLS, CDR2 YYNGEE. For the CDR3, the DNA is TGTGCCAGCAGTCTCCGGGGGATCTCTGGAAACACCATATATTTT. It encodes CASSLRGISGNTIYF.

This clone was seen just once. The chain couples TRBV5-5 to TRBJ2-7; 8 bases match TRBD1. Unmatched junction bases numbered 11, after V lost 7 bases and J lost 2 bases. The CDR3 extends over 15 amino acids. From germline, CDR1 is SGHKS and CDR2 YYEKEE (reference sequence). The CDR3 spells CASHNRQGRPYEQYF. The DNA for the CDR3 is TGTGCCAGCCATAATCGACAGGGGAGGCCCTACGAGCAGTACTTC.

This rearrangement joins TRBV5-5 to TRBJ1-2; D gene ambiguous. This CDR3 is built from 16 residues. Germline CDR1 is SGHKS and CDR2 is YYEKEE (reference sequence). Trimming shortened V by 3 bases and J by 2 bases, and 17 bases separated the two germline ends. The CDR3 nucleotides read TGTGCCAGCAGCTCAGGAGGTTTCGGCGAGAACTATGGCTACACCTTC. As protein: CASSSGGFGENYGYTF.

This chain joins TRBV19 and TRBJ1-5, with 8 bases lining up with TRBD1. Germline V CDR1 and CDR2: LNHDA, SQIVND (reference sequence). This CDR3 spans 18 amino acids. V shed 5 bases, J shed 0 bases, and the junction held 12 bases outside the gene matches. CDR3 loop: CASSPGQEFTYSNQPQHF. The CDR3 bases are TGTGCCAGTAGTCCGGGACAGGAATTTACTTATAGCAATCAGCCCCAGCATTTT.

This clone was counted between two and nine times. The chain recombines TRBV7-9 with TRBJ1-1; 10 bases are a match to TRBD1. Germline values: CDR1 SEHNR, CDR2 FQNEAQ (reference sequence). Trimming at V came to 0 bases and at J to 7 bases, leaving 2 bases not matched to a gene. This CDR3 has 14 amino acids. The CDR3 DNA follows: TGTGCCAGCAGCTTAGCCGGGACAGGGGATGAAGCTTTCTTT. This sequence encodes CASSLAGTGDEAFF.

The chain joins TRBV5-6 to TRBJ1-2; no firm D call. The CDR3 is made up of 14 amino acids. The ends were cut back, 0 bases at V and 4 bases at J, with 10 bases in the middle. Germline CDR1 is SGHDT and CDR2 is YYEEEE. CDR3 in amino acids: CASSLAAGLYGYTF. The CDR3 DNA reads TGTGCCAGCAGCTTGGCGGCGGGTCTCTATGGCTACACCTTC.

The rearrangement links TRBV12-5 to TRBJ1-3; TRBD1 matches at 7 bases. The trim removed 8 bases at V and 7 bases at J, leaving 17 bases unmatched. The length of the CDR3 is 16 residues. In germline, CDR1 is LGHNT, CDR2 FRNRAP. Here the CDR3 reads CASQQGTNPLRNTIYF. DNA for the CDR3: TGTGCTAGTCAACAGGGGACCAACCCTCTGAGGAACACCATATATTTT.

This clone was recorded once. This CDR3 is CASSPWTGDVNTEAFF. The CDR3 region has the DNA TGTGCCAGCAGCCCCTGGACAGGGGACGTCAACACTGAAGCTTTCTTT. The V and J genes are TRBV7-8 and TRBJ1-1; 9 bases align to TRBD1. V was clipped by 5 bases and J by 2 bases; unmatched bases: 9. From germline, CDR1 is SGHVS and CDR2 FQNEAQ. The CDR3 length is 16 residues.

The genes are TRBV2 and TRBJ1-5; 8 bases are a match to TRBD1. This CDR3 has 15 residues. V lost 0 bases to trimming and J lost 7 bases; unmatched junction nucleotides: 5. Germline values: CDR1 SNHLY, CDR2 FYNNEI. The CDR3 nucleotides read TGTGCCAGCAGTGAAGCGCTTCCAGGGGGCCAGCCCCAGCATTTT. Its protein product is CASSEALPGGQPQHF.

V is TRBV11-3 and J is TRBJ1-1, with no clear D. With 2 bases removed from V and 1 base from J, the gap between germline ends came to 11 bases. Per the germline V gene, CDR1 is SGHNT and CDR2 is YENEEA. The CDR3 spans 15 residues. CDR3 bases: TGTGCCAGCAGCTTAACGGGTCAAGGGAACACTGAAGCTTTCTTT. Translating it yields CASSLTGQGNTEAFF.

V is TRBV9 and J is TRBJ2-1, with no clear D. The CDR3 totals 14 residues. The V and J ends lost 4 bases and 0 bases respectively, with 8 bases between them. CDR1 and CDR2 from the germline V gene are SGDLS and YYNGEE. The CDR3 DNA reads as TGTGCCAGCAGCAGCGATAGCTCCTACAATGAGCAGTTCTTC. This translates into CASSSDSSYNEQFF.

This chain uses TRBV19 with TRBJ1-5; maybe TRBD1 (6 bases). The length of the CDR3 is 16 residues. Deletions cut 3 bases from V and 7 bases from J, with 19 bases between. Germline V lookup: CDR1 LNHDA, CDR2 SQIVND (reference sequence). CDR3 bases: TGTGCCAGTAGTATGGGGGCCCTGGGGTTGGGACAGCCCCAGCATTTT. Translating it yields CASSMGALGLGQPQHF.

The rearrangement joins TRBV19 to TRBJ1-2; D perhaps matches TRBD1 (5 bases). The CDR3 runs to 12 residues. The V end lost 9 bases, the J end lost 5 bases, and 13 bases lay between the germline ends. The germline CDR1 and CDR2 sequences are LNHDA and SQIVND (reference sequence). DNA of the CDR3: TGTGCCAGCGTTTTAGGGGATTATGGCTACACCTTC. It codes for CASVLGDYGYTF. The full variable domain, in which reference TRBV19 and TRBJ1-2 provide the parts outside the CDR3, is DGGITQSPKYLFRKEGQNVTLSCEQNLNHDAMYWYRQDPGQGLRLIYYSQIVNDFQKGDIAEGYSVSREKKESFPLTVTSAQKNPTAFYLCASVLGDYGYTFGSGTRLTVV.

This clone was counted between two and nine times. The chain employs TRBV28 and TRBJ1-1, with a weak D call TRBD1 (6 bases). This CDR3 has 15 residues. Trimming took off 1 base at V and 8 bases at J, with 17 bases between the two ends. The germline V gene encodes CDR1 MDHEN and CDR2 SYDVKM. The CDR3 is CASSLFGKQGIEAFF. In DNA, the CDR3 is TGTGCCAGCAGTTTATTCGGAAAACAGGGTATCGAAGCTTTCTTT.

V usage is TRBV20-1 and J usage is TRBJ1-1; 9 bases map to TRBD1. Germline V lookup: CDR1 DFQATT, CDR2 SNEGSKA (reference sequence). The CDR3 contains 11 residues. V shed 6 bases, J shed 6 bases, and the junction held 2 bases outside the gene matches. The CDR3 DNA reads as TGCAGTGCACGGACAGGGGCTGAAGCTTTCTTT. It is translated as CSARTGAEAFF.